This T cell receptor (beta chain) appears in the sequencing data of a study of blood T cell repertoires in COVID-19. About the study: The cDNA or gDNA used as material had been derived from T cells, B-cell-depleted T cells, or PBMCs.

TCRdb's copy holds only in-frame clones and misses some; the assay was immunoSEQ multiplex PCR. The sample lists over 200,000 clones, roughly 90% occurring once. About this clone: Other DNA sequences in this sample translate to the same CDR3.

Sequenced input: peripheral blood. This clonotype was obtained from a man in his 60s with COVID-19, enrolled during active disease.

In nucleotides, the CDR3 is TGTGCCAGCAGCTTGGAAGACAGGGGTAATGAAAAACTGTTTTTT. It codes for CASSLEDRGNEKLFF. This chain uses TRBV5-5 with TRBJ1-4, with 8 bases fitting TRBD1. J lost 4 bases, V lost 0 bases, and 2 bases had no gene match. Per germline, CDR1 SGHKS and CDR2 YYEKEE (reference sequence). This CDR3 region has 15 residues.